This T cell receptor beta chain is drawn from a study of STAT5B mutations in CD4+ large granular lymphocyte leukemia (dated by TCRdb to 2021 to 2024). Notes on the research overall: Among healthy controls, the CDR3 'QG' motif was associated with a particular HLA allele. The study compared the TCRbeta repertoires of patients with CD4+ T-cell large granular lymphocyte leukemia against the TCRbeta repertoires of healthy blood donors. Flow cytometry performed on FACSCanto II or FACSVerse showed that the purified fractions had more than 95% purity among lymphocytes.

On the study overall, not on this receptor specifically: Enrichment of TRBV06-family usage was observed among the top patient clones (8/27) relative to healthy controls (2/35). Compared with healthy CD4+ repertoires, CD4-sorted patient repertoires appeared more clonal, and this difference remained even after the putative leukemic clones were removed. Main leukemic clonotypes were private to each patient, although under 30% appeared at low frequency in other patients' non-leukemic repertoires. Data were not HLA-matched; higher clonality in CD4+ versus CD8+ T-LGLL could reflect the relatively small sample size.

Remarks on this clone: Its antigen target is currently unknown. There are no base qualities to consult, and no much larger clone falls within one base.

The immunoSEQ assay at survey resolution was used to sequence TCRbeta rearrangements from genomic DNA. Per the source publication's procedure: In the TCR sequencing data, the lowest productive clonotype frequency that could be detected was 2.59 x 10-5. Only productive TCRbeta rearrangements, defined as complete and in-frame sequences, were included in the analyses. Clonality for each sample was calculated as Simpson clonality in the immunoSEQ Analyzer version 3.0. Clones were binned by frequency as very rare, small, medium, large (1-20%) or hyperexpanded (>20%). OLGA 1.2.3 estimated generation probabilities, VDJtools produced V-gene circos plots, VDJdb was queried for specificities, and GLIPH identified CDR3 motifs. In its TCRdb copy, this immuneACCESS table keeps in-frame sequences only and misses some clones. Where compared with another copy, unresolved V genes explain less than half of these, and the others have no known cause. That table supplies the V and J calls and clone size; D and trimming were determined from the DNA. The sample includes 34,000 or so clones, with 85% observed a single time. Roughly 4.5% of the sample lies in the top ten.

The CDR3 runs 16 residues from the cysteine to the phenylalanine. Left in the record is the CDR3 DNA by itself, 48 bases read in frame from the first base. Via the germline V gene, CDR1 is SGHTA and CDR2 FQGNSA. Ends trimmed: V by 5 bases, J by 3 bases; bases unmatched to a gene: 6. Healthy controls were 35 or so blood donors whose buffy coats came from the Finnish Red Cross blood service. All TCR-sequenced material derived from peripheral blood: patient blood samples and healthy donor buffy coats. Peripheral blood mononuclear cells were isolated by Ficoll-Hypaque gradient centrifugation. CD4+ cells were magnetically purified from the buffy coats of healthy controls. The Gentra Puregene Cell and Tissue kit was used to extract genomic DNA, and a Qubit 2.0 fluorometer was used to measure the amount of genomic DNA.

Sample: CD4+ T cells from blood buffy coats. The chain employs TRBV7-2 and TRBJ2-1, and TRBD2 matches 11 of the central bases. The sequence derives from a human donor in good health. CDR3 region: CASSRLAGGLYNEQFF. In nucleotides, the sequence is TGTGCCAGCAGCAGGCTAGCGGGAGGACTCTACAATGAGCAGTTCTTC. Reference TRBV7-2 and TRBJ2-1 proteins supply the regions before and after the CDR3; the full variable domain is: GAGVSQSPSNKVTEKGKDVELRCDPISGHTALYWYRQSLGQGLEFLIYFQGNSAPDKSGLPSDRFSAERTGGSVSTLTIQRTQQEDSAVYLCASSRLAGGLYNEQFFGPGTRLTVL.